This T cell receptor beta chain was sequenced during a study of T cells after yellow fever vaccination. TCR cDNA was made by 5'RACE template switching, adding a universal primer site and UMIs. TCRdb ran MiXCR on the 5' RACE reads and lists one entry per CDR3 protein. This table has 250,000 to 300,000 distinct CDR3 sequences, about 5.2% appearing once. This clonotype occurred many times. The target antigen is unknown. Whole-study findings and limits: Faster peaking, at day 5 versus 15, marked a secondary response that was weaker. Among all clonotypes, a small share was observed in both CD4 and CD8 compartments. Contaminants from the bulk population, in the form of abundant clonotypes, could be found in FACS-sorted repertoires.

The V and J ends lost 3 bases and 0 bases respectively, with 15 bases between them. The CDR3 covers 17 residues. Germline CDR1 is LGHNA and CDR2 is YSLEER. V gene TRBV4-3 combines with J gene TRBJ2-1; TRBD2 might be the D (5 bases). This specimen was CD4+ T cells sorted from PBMCs, taken on the day of the yellow fever booster vaccination. This TCR was recovered from a man aged 18-30 years who received the YFV17D yellow fever vaccine. The CDR3: CASSQEPLGSSYNEQFF. CDR3 sequence (DNA): TGCGCCAGCAGCCAGGAGCCACTAGGGAGCTCCTACAATGAGCAGTTCTTC.